These 31 T cell receptor beta chains share one sample of origin, sequenced in a study of blood T cell repertoires in COVID-19 (dated by TCRdb to about 2020). Library preparation employed the immunoSEQ multiplex PCR assay. TCRdb took over this immuneACCESS table, retaining in-frame rearrangements with V and J assigned. Such tables are incomplete; in checked studies, under half of the missing clones stem from an unresolved V gene, and the remainder is unexplained. The sample records 130,000 to 150,000 clones, about 87% of which are singletons. The top ten constitute 0.8% to 0.95% of the sample. Sequences were obtained from peripheral blood. These TCRs come from a woman between 45 and 60 years old with acute or convalescent COVID-19.

This clone was seen a handful of times. This sequence joins TRBV6-6 and TRBJ2-1; 13 positions match TRBD2. Germline CDR1 and CDR2: MNHNY and SVGAGI (reference sequence). V lost 5 bases and J lost 5; bases outside the gene matches: 9. This CDR3 is 17 amino acids long. The CDR3 sequence is CASSPWTSGSLDNEQFF. The CDR3, as DNA: TGTGCCAGCAGTCCCTGGACTAGCGGGAGTCTAGACAATGAGCAGTTCTTC.

The chain has TRBV6-5 and TRBJ1-1; D remains unclear. The germline V and J ends were trimmed by 0 bases and 1 base, with 6 bases remaining between them. The CDR3 consists of 14 residues. Germline V gene lookup returns CDR1 MNHEY and CDR2 SVGAGI. DNA of the CDR3: TGTGCCAGCAGTTACTCCCCGTCGAACACTGAAGCTTTCTTT. As protein: CASSYSPSNTEAFF.

The chain couples TRBV5-4 to TRBJ1-6; a weak D match, TRBD1 (6 bases). Germline values: CDR1 SGHNT, CDR2 YYREEE (reference sequence). V gave up 7 bases and J gave up 6 bases, with 23 bases separating them. The CDR3 is 17 amino acids. CDR3 region: CASVCPSTGRSNSPLHF. The CDR3 DNA follows: TGTGCCAGCGTATGCCCTAGTACAGGGCGGAGTAATTCACCCCTCCACTTT.

The chain links TRBV3-1 (or the pseudogene TRBV3-2) to TRBJ2-3; tentatively, D is TRBD2 (6 bases). V lost 3 bases and J 3 bases, leaving 10 bases between the germline ends. Germline assignment: CDR1 LGHDT and CDR2 YNNKEL (reference sequence). This CDR3 has 14 amino acids. CDR3: CASSHGGTTDTQYF. The CDR3, as DNA: TGTGCCAGCAGCCATGGCGGGACTACAGATACGCAGTATTTT.

A few counts support this clone. This CDR3 is also generated by other DNA sequences in the sample. The chain combines TRBV18 with TRBJ2-3; TRBD2 matches 14 bases. Germline V gene sequence: CDR1 KGHSH, CDR2 LQKENI. The V gene end was trimmed by 3 bases and the J gene end by 4 bases; junction bases not matched to a gene: 3. The CDR3 consists of 16 residues. CDR3 sequence: CASSPGLAGGADTQYF. The CDR3 nucleotides are TGTGCCAGCTCACCTGGACTAGCGGGAGGCGCAGATACGCAGTATTTT.

The chain couples TRBV5-1 to TRBJ1-1; D gene unclear. Germline lookup yields CDR1 SGHRS and CDR2 YFSETQ. The CDR3 contains 13 residues. Trimming removed 1 base from V and 3 bases from J, with 7 bases in between. This CDR3 is CASSLWGDTEAFF. CDR3 nucleotides: TGCGCCAGCAGCTTGTGGGGAGACACTGAAGCTTTCTTT.

The gene calls are TRBV14 and TRBJ1-1; maybe TRBD1 (6 bases). This CDR3 is built from 15 residues. V lost 0 bases to trimming and J lost 5 bases, with 13 bases between them. Germline loops: CDR1 SGHDN, CDR2 FVKESK. The CDR3 spells CASSQDRGRITEAFF. Written as DNA, the CDR3 is TGTGCCAGCAGCCAAGACAGGGGCCGGATTACTGAAGCTTTCTTT.

The J gene is TRBJ1-2, the V gene TRBV6-2 or TRBV6-3; D not resolved. Looked up from germline, CDR1 is MNHEY and CDR2 is SVGEGT. This CDR3 spans 13 amino acids. V was pared by 6 bases and J by 11 bases, with 19 bases between. CDR3: CASSPPSNSRYTF. The CDR3 DNA follows: TGTGCCAGCAGCCCACCGTCTAACAGTCGGTACACCTTC.

The chain carries TRBV19 and TRBJ2-7; TRBD1 matches at 10 bases. This CDR3 is 15 amino acids long. V shed 3 bases, J shed 4 bases, and the junction held 6 bases outside the gene matches. CDR1 is LNHDA, CDR2 SQIVND, per germline (reference sequence). DNA for the CDR3: TGTGCCAGTAGTATGAGGACAGGGGGATGGTACGAGCAGTACTTC. Its protein is CASSMRTGGWYEQYF. The variable domain in full, completed from reference TRBV19 and TRBJ2-7, reads DGGITQSPKYLFRKEGQNVTLSCEQNLNHDAMYWYRQDPGQGLRLIYYSQIVNDFQKGDIAEGYSVSREKKESFPLTVTSAQKNPTAFYLCASSMRTGGWYEQYFGPGTRLTVT.

V is TRBV6-6 and J is TRBJ2-7, with 9 bases aligning to TRBD1. Germline CDR1 is MNHNY and CDR2 is SVGAGI (reference sequence). The CDR3 has 13 amino acids. V lost 6 bases to trimming and J lost 5 bases; unmatched junction nucleotides: 5. CDR3 amino acids: CASRSTGGHEQYF. For the CDR3, the DNA is TGTGCCAGCAGATCAACAGGGGGCCACGAGCAGTACTTC.

The rearrangement uses TRBV10-2 and TRBJ2-7; 9 nucleotides line up with TRBD1. The CDR3 covers 17 residues. Germline values: CDR1 WSHSY, CDR2 SAAADI. V lost 0 bases to trimming and J lost 4 bases; unmatched junction nucleotides: 10. CDR3 amino acids: CASSESGIGTGRYEQYF. Written as DNA, the CDR3 is TGCGCCAGCAGTGAGTCGGGGATTGGGACAGGGAGGTACGAGCAGTACTTC.

This clone was detected only once. This CDR3 reads CASSVGGGPGNEQFF. The CDR3 region has the DNA TGTGCCAGCAGCGTAGGGGGAGGCCCGGGAAATGAGCAGTTCTTC. The J gene is TRBJ2-1, the V gene TRBV9; possibly TRBD2 for D (6 bases). Trimming left V 0 bases short and J 7 bases short, with 14 bases between. The CDR3 consists of 15 residues. Germline V gene lookup returns CDR1 SGDLS and CDR2 YYNGEE.

J is TRBJ2-3 and V is TRBV18; 9 bases fit TRBD1. V trimming: 6 bases; J trimming: 3 bases; junction bases outside the gene matches: 7. This CDR3 contains 15 residues. Germline V gene data show CDR1 as KGHSH and CDR2 as LQKENI. CDR3 in DNA: TGTGCCAGCTCCAGTACAGGGGGCGAGACAGATACGCAGTATTTT. Amino acids: CASSSTGGETDTQYF.

The V and J genes are TRBV6-5 and TRBJ2-6; possibly TRBD2 for D (5 bases). Germline V gene lookup returns CDR1 MNHEY and CDR2 SVGAGI. This CDR3 region has 16 residues. Trimming pared 0 bases from V and 2 bases from J, leaving 8 bases between. The CDR3 reads CASSYSPGAGANVLTF. CDR3 nucleotides: TGTGCCAGCAGTTACTCCCCCGGGGCTGGGGCCAACGTCCTGACTTTC.

The genes are TRBV7-3 and TRBJ1-3; 7 positions agree with TRBD1. Germline CDR1 SGHTA, CDR2 FQGTGA. The CDR3 extends over 16 amino acids. J lost 2 bases, V lost 2 bases, and 6 bases had no gene match. The CDR3, as DNA: TGTGCCAGCAGCTTATTTGCAGGGGGTCCTGGAAACACCATATATTTT. This codes for CASSLFAGGPGNTIYF.

This chain connects TRBV7-2 to TRBJ1-1; 7 positions match TRBD1. This CDR3 has 14 residues. The junction had 6 bases not matched to a gene; V was cut back by 5 bases and J by 3 bases. Germline V gene data show CDR1 as SGHTA and CDR2 as FQGNSA. In DNA form, the CDR3 reads TGTGCCAGCAGCCCACGACAGGGAGACACTGAAGCTTTCTTT. Residues: CASSPRQGDTEAFF.

The chain has TRBV19 and TRBJ1-1; D is uncertain. The CDR3 totals 13 residues. Germline CDR1 reads LNHDA; CDR2 reads SQIVND (reference sequence). Between the trimmed V and J ends, which lost 2 bases and 6 bases, there was a span of 10 bases. DNA of the CDR3: TGTGCCAGTAGTATATATACGGGGTCTGAAGCTTTCTTT. Encoded protein: CASSIYTGSEAFF.

The chain links TRBV19 to TRBJ2-3, with 11 nucleotides matching TRBD1. The CDR3 length is 15 residues. Per germline, CDR1 LNHDA and CDR2 SQIVND (reference sequence). The trim removed 8 bases at V and 2 bases at J, leaving 6 bases unmatched. The CDR3 protein is CASCRGQGATDTQYF. The DNA of the CDR3 is TGTGCCAGTTGCCGAGGACAGGGGGCCACAGATACGCAGTATTTT.

The genes are TRBV11-2 and TRBJ2-3; 8 bases line up with TRBD2. This CDR3 is 18 amino acids long. Germline CDR1 and CDR2: SGHAT and FQNNGV. Losses at the gene ends were 2 bases for V and 0 bases for J; bases not matched to a gene: 10. The CDR3 reads CASSLSWPGTRSTDTQYF. As DNA, the CDR3 is TGTGCCAGCAGCTTATCCTGGCCCGGGACTAGGAGCACAGATACGCAGTATTTT.

The chain combines TRBV24-1 with TRBJ2-5; 8 positions agree with TRBD1. Per the germline V gene, CDR1 is KGHDR and CDR2 is SFDVKD. V was pared by 0 bases and J by 3 bases, with 5 bases of the junction left unmatched. The CDR3 length is 16 residues. The CDR3 loop reads CATSDLRPGGKETQYF. CDR3 DNA: TGTGCCACCAGTGATTTGCGTCCAGGGGGCAAAGAGACCCAGTACTTC.

This chain's CDR3 is CASSVGDSSGDTQYF. CDR3 DNA sequence: TGTGCCAGCAGCGTTGGTGACAGTTCCGGAGATACGCAGTATTTT. The V and J genes are TRBV9 and TRBJ2-3, with a possible D match to TRBD1 (5 bases). CDR3 length: 15 amino acids. The germline CDR1 and CDR2 sequences are SGDLS and YYNGEE. V dropped 2 bases and J dropped 5 bases, with 15 bases sitting between them.

The CDR3 reads CASRTGMGTEAFF. The CDR3, as DNA: TGTGCCTCCAGGACAGGGATGGGTACTGAAGCTTTCTTT. The chain uses TRBV30 and TRBJ1-1; 8 nucleotides agree with TRBD1. The CDR3 covers 13 residues. V gave up 7 bases and J gave up 5 bases; unmatched junction bases: 9. In germline, CDR1 is GTSNPN, CDR2 SVGIG (reference sequence).

Points on this clone: One junction end does not reproduce the germline sequence, and a read error may be involved. J is TRBJ2-1 and V is TRBV10-3; D not resolved. The CDR3 covers 12 residues. Germline V gene sequence: CDR1 ENHRY, CDR2 SYGVKD. The CDR3 loop reads CAIGDSGNEQFF. The CDR3 bases are TGTGCCATCGGTGACTCAGGCAATGAGCAGTTCTTC.

The chain is built from TRBV6-5 and TRBJ2-7, with 12 bases matching TRBD2. The trim removed 3 bases at V and 4 bases at J, leaving 4 bases unmatched. CDR1 and CDR2 from the germline V gene are MNHEY and SVGAGI. This CDR3 region has 15 residues. The CDR3 here is CASSYEGLAGYEQYF. CDR3 bases: TGTGCCAGCAGTTATGAAGGACTAGCGGGGTACGAGCAGTACTTC.

The rearrangement uses TRBV7-9 and TRBJ2-7, with D possibly TRBD1 on 6 matching bases. The germline V gene has CDR1 SEHNR and CDR2 FQNEAQ (reference sequence). The CDR3 spans 13 residues. Trimming took off 3 bases at V and 6 bases at J, with 12 bases between the two ends. CDR3: CASSFGQFGEQYF. CDR3 in DNA: TGTGCCAGCAGCTTCGGACAGTTCGGCGAGCAGTACTTC.

The genes are TRBV27 and TRBJ1-4, with D hard to call. Deletions cut 7 bases from V and 8 bases from J, with 14 bases between. Per germline, CDR1 MNHEY and CDR2 SMNVEV (reference sequence). The CDR3 length is 13 residues. The CDR3 loop reads CASTNTRKEKLFF. CDR3 sequence (DNA): TGTGCCAGCACCAATACAAGAAAGGAAAAACTGTTTTTT.

The rearrangement joins TRBV5-6 to TRBJ2-4; D unclear. The CDR3 covers 16 residues. V lost 6 bases, J lost 0 bases, and 16 bases lay in between. Germline V gene sequence: CDR1 SGHDT, CDR2 YYEEEE. CDR3 sequence (DNA): TGTGCCAGCACGCTGAATAGACTCCTAGCCAAAAACATTCAGTACTTC. This gives the protein CASTLNRLLAKNIQYF.

This sequence joins TRBV3-1 (or the pseudogene TRBV3-2) and TRBJ2-2, with a weak D call TRBD1 (6 bases). The ends were cut back, 1 base at V and 4 bases at J, with 7 bases in the middle. The CDR3 is made up of 14 amino acids. Looked up from germline, CDR1 is LGHDT and CDR2 is YNNKEL (reference sequence). The CDR3 region is CASSQGGRTGELFF. The CDR3 DNA reads as TGTGCCAGCAGCCAAGGGGGGCGCACCGGGGAGCTGTTTTTT.

This clone turned up a few times. This chain links TRBV5-1 with TRBJ1-5, with D perhaps matching TRBD1 (6 bases). Germline V gene lookup returns CDR1 SGHRS and CDR2 YFSETQ. The CDR3 consists of 14 residues. With 0 bases removed from V and 7 bases from J, the gap between germline ends came to 11 bases. CDR3 amino acids: CASSLEGVGQPQHF. The CDR3 nucleotides are TGCGCCAGCAGCTTGGAGGGGGTTGGGCAGCCCCAGCATTTT.

This sequence joins TRBV7-2 and TRBJ1-1; the D is unclear. The CDR3 runs 13 residues. V shed 1 base and J shed 6 bases, with 9 bases lying between them. Germline CDR1 reads SGHTA; CDR2 reads FQGNSA. CDR3 DNA: TGTGCCAGCAGCTTAGTCGCGGAGCCTGAAGCTTTCTTT. This encodes CASSLVAEPEAFF. The full variable domain, in which reference TRBV7-2 and TRBJ1-1 provide the parts outside the CDR3, is GAGVSQSPSNKVTEKGKDVELRCDPISGHTALYWYRQSLGQGLEFLIYFQGNSAPDKSGLPSDRFSAERTGGSVSTLTIQRTQQEDSAVYLCASSLVAEPEAFFGQGTRLTVV.

This clone was seen repeatedly, ten times or more. V usage is TRBV11-2 and J usage is TRBJ1-2, with 9 nucleotides matching TRBD1. The CDR3 has 15 residues. Germline V gene data show CDR1 as SGHAT and CDR2 as FQNNGV. V dropped 5 bases and J dropped 6; count of bases not matched to a gene: 10. The CDR3, as DNA: TGTGCCAGCAGCCCCTCGGACAGGGGTTGGAATGGCTACACCTTC. Residues: CASSPSDRGWNGYTF.